This passage covers 5 T cell receptor beta chains from one sample sequenced in a study of shared clonotypes between healthy human individuals. The table came from immunoSEQ multiplex PCR; TCRdb's copy has only in-frame clones and leaves some out. The sample has around 700,000 clones, approximately 79% seen once. The sequenced sample was memory CD4+ T cells sorted from blood. Subset denoted: CD45RA-negative fraction. Every receptor here comes from a woman aged 25 to 39 in good health.

This rearrangement joins TRBV28 to TRBJ2-2, with D maybe TRBD1 (5 bases). CDR1 MDHEN and CDR2 SYDVKM come from the germline V gene. V lost 5 bases and J 5 bases, leaving 18 bases between the germline ends. The CDR3 is 16 amino acids. CDR3 in DNA: TGTGCCAGCAGTCCTTTAAGCGTGGGGCGAACCGGGGAGCTGTTTTTT. This codes for CASSPLSVGRTGELFF. Complete variable domain (other parts from reference TRBV28 and TRBJ2-2): DVKVTQSSRYLVKRTGEKVFLECVQDMDHENMFWYRQDPGLGLRLIYFSYDVKMKEKGDIPEGYSVSREKKERFSLILESASTNQTSMYLCASSPLSVGRTGELFFGEGSRLTVL.

This clone came up once. The chain employs TRBV30 and TRBJ2-4; D is uncertain. Deletions cut 3 bases from V and 7 bases from J, with 7 bases between. Germline V lookup: CDR1 GTSNPN, CDR2 SVGIG (reference sequence). This CDR3 has 11 amino acids. CDR3 nucleotide sequence: TGTGCCTGGAGCACAACTAACATTCAGTACTTC. It yields the protein CAWSTTNIQYF.

The rearrangement links TRBV11-1 to TRBJ2-5, with a tentative D call TRBD2 (6 bases). With 2 bases removed from V and 2 bases from J, the gap between germline ends came to 15 bases. Germline V gene sequence: CDR1 SGHAT, CDR2 FQDESV (reference sequence). The CDR3 consists of 16 residues. The CDR3 sequence: CASSLTLLAQQETQYF. The CDR3 DNA reads as TGTGCCAGCAGCTTAACCTTACTAGCCCAACAAGAGACCCAGTACTTC.

The rearrangement uses TRBV5-1 and TRBJ1-2, with 7 nucleotides matching TRBD1. Germline assignment: CDR1 SGHRS and CDR2 YFSETQ. The trim removed 4 bases at V and 0 bases at J, leaving 6 bases unmatched. This CDR3 is 15 amino acids long. The CDR3 region has the DNA TGCGCCAGCAGCCGGGGGGACAGAGCTAACTATGGCTACACCTTC. Translated: CASSRGDRANYGYTF.

The chain carries TRBV28 and TRBJ1-1; D not resolved. There are 12 residues in the CDR3. Germline V gene data show CDR1 as MDHEN and CDR2 as SYDVKM. Between the trimmed V and J ends, which lost 5 bases and 10 bases, there was a span of 14 bases. For the CDR3, the DNA is TGTGCCAGCAGTCAAGGACGGAAACGAGCTTTCTTT. This sequence encodes CASSQGRKRAFF. Drawing the rest from reference TRBV28 and TRBJ1-1, the complete variable domain is DVKVTQSSRYLVKRTGEKVFLECVQDMDHENMFWYRQDPGLGLRLIYFSYDVKMKEKGDIPEGYSVSREKKERFSLILESASTNQTSMYLCASSQGRKRAFFGQGTRLTVV.